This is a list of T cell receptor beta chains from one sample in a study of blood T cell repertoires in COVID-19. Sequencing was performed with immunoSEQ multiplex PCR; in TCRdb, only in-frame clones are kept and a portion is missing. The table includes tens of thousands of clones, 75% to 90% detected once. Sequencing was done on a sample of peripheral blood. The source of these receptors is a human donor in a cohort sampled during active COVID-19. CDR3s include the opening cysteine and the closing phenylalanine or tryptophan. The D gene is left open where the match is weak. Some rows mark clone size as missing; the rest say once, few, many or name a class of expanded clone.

CASSPVRDREPEQFF TGTGCCAGCTCGCCAGTCCGGGACAGGGAACCGGAGCAGTTCTTC TRBV18 TRBD1 TRBJ2-1 medium-sized
CASSPGTSGNADTQYF TGTGCCAGCAGTCCCGGGACTAGCGGGAACGCAGATACGCAGTATTTT TRBV6-6 TRBD2 TRBJ2-3 .
CASSLADNQPQHF TGTGCCAGCAGTTTAGCGGATAATCAGCCCCAGCATTTT TRBV27 . TRBJ1-5 .
CASSPTGLGGVSGELFF TGTGCCAGCAGCCCAACGGGACTAGGTGGCGTTTCTGGGGAGCTGTTTTTT TRBV7-2 TRBD2 TRBJ2-2 .
CASSPSRGLYNEQFF TGTGCCAGCAGTCCCTCCAGGGGGCTATACAATGAGCAGTTCTTC TRBV28 TRBD1 TRBJ2-1 .
CASSGDRGDQPQHF TGTGCCAGCAGCGGTGACAGGGGGGATCAGCCCCAGCATTTT TRBV28 TRBD1 TRBJ1-5 .
CASSSPTGGLSEKLFF TGTGCCAGCAGTTCCCCGACAGGGGGGTTGTCTGAAAAACTGTTTTTT TRBV28 TRBD1 TRBJ1-4 .
CASRAGQLQYYGYTF TGTGCCAGCAGAGCAGGACAGCTCCAGTACTATGGCTACACCTTC TRBV6-5 . TRBJ1-2 .
CASSRGYEQYF TGTGCCAGCAGTAGAGGCTACGAGCAGTACTTC TRBV27 . TRBJ2-7 few
CASTSEGSTDTQYF TGTGCCAGCACGAGTGAGGGAAGCACAGATACGCAGTATTTT TRBV7-9 . TRBJ2-3 .
CASSLRGRETQYF TGTGCCAGCAGCTTAAGGGGCAGGGAGACCCAGTACTTC TRBV7-3 . TRBJ2-5 few
CASSSSLAGASEQYF TGTGCCAGCAGTTCGTCACTAGCGGGAGCATCCGAGCAGTACTTC TRBV27 TRBD2 TRBJ2-7 .
CASSEFRPGLAPHEQFF TGTGCCAGCAGTGAATTCAGACCGGGACTAGCTCCACATGAGCAGTTCTTC TRBV6-1 TRBD2 TRBJ2-1 .
CASVPAGFEGYTF TGTGCCAGCGTCCCGGCAGGGTTCGAAGGCTACACCTTC TRBV12-3/TRBV12-4 . TRBJ1-2 .
CSASWGGKETQYF TGCAGTGCTAGTTGGGGGGGCAAAGAGACCCAGTACTTC TRBV20-1 . TRBJ2-5 .
CASSPLDSSSSYNEQFF TGTGCCAGCAGTCCTCTTGATAGCAGCAGCTCCTACAATGAGCAGTTCTTC TRBV28 . TRBJ2-1 .
CASSPQETQYF TGTGCCAGCAGCCCACAAGAGACCCAGTACTTC TRBV7-8 . TRBJ2-5 once
CASSHTGTRGTGELFF TGTGCCAGCAGCCATACAGGGACACGGGGCACCGGGGAGCTGTTTTTT TRBV3-1/TRBV3-2 . TRBJ2-2 once
CASKSDRTRYGYTF TGTGCCAGTAAATCGGACAGGACGAGGTATGGCTACACCTTC TRBV19 TRBD1 TRBJ1-2 .
CASSLQGGRTPYEQYF TGTGCCAGCAGCTTACAAGGAGGGAGGACCCCTTACGAGCAGTACTTC TRBV7-2 . TRBJ2-7 once
CASSPTGLPLHF TGTGCCAGCAGTCCGACAGGACTCCCCCTCCACTTT TRBV6-5 . TRBJ1-6 .
CATSREGGLYSPLHF TGTGCCACCAGCAGAGAGGGAGGGTTGTATTCACCCCTCCACTTT TRBV15 . TRBJ1-6 .
CASSLKGRGGELFF TGTGCCAGCAGTTTAAAGGGGCGGGGCGGGGAGCTGTTTTTT TRBV27 . TRBJ2-2 .
CAWSPMGDNEQFF TGTGCCTGGAGTCCCATGGGCGACAATGAGCAGTTCTTC TRBV30 . TRBJ2-1 .
CASSRRLRYF TGTGCCAGCAGCCGCCGTCTTAGGTACTTC TRBV5-4 . TRBJ2-7 .
CASSYLAGTTYEQYF TGTGCCAGCAGTTACCTAGCGGGTACTACCTACGAGCAGTACTTC TRBV6-2/TRBV6-3 TRBD2 TRBJ2-7 .
CASSSTGGNQPQHF TGTGCCAGCTCATCCACAGGGGGCAACCAGCCCCAGCATTTT TRBV18 TRBD1 TRBJ1-5 .
CSVEIRGGKYEQYF TGCAGCGTTGAAATTAGGGGCGGGAAGTACGAGCAGTACTTC TRBV29-1 . TRBJ2-7 .
CASSLLEQGIYNEQFF TGTGCCAGCAGCTTGTTAGAACAGGGGATCTACAATGAGCAGTTCTTC TRBV5-8 TRBD1 TRBJ2-1 .
CATRGRDYTDTQYF TGTGCCACCAGGGGGCGGGATTACACAGATACGCAGTATTTT TRBV15 . TRBJ2-3 .
CASSGRTVNTGELFF TGTGCCAGCAGTGGACGGACAGTGAACACCGGGGAGCTGTTTTTT TRBV2 . TRBJ2-2 .
CSVLRSGYEQYF TGCAGCGTTTTGAGATCCGGCTACGAGCAGTACTTC TRBV29-1 . TRBJ2-7 .
CASSLLPSGRYNEQFF TGTGCCAGCAGCTTACTTCCTAGCGGGAGGTACAATGAGCAGTTCTTC TRBV7-3 TRBD2 TRBJ2-1 .
CASSHRETQYF TGTGCCAGTAGCCACAGGGAGACCCAGTACTTC TRBV19 . TRBJ2-5 .
CASSQVKGLAPEQFF TGTGCCAGCAGCCAAGTGAAGGGACTAGCGCCTGAGCAGTTCTTC TRBV3-1/TRBV3-2 TRBD2 TRBJ2-1 .
CASSLGHDLLAFF TGTGCCAGCAGCTTAGGACACGATCTTCTAGCTTTCTTT TRBV7-9 . TRBJ1-1 .
CASSYSLAGMEDTQYF TGTGCCAGCAGTTACTCGCTAGCGGGAATGGAAGATACGCAGTATTTT TRBV6-2/TRBV6-3 TRBD2 TRBJ2-3 .
CASSLPGRSGYTF TGTGCCAGCAGCTTGCCAGGGAGGTCTGGCTACACCTTC TRBV5-6 . TRBJ1-2 .
CASSLRWGGNQPQHF TGTGCCAGCAGTTTACGTTGGGGAGGCAATCAGCCCCAGCATTTT TRBV27 . TRBJ1-5 few
CASSIAGLLANSYNEQFF TGTGCCAGTAGTATAGCGGGACTACTAGCTAACTCCTACAATGAGCAGTTCTTC TRBV19 TRBD2 TRBJ2-1 .
CASSEEAGAGKTQYF TGTGCCAGCAGTGAAGAGGCGGGAGCAGGAAAGACCCAGTACTTC TRBV2 TRBD2 TRBJ2-5 .
CASSTDRGPLANQPQHF TGTGCCAGCAGCACGGACAGGGGGCCCTTAGCAAATCAGCCCCAGCATTTT TRBV5-6 TRBD1 TRBJ1-5 .
CAWSSGQGSNQPQHF TGTGCCTGGAGTTCGGGACAGGGAAGCAATCAGCCCCAGCATTTT TRBV30 TRBD1 TRBJ1-5 .
CSVTGAGTGELFF TGCAGCGTGACAGGGGCGGGTACCGGGGAGCTGTTTTTT TRBV29-1 TRBD1 TRBJ2-2 few
CRPSSGHEQFF TGCAGACCGAGCTCTGGGCATGAGCAGTTCTTC TRBV20-1 . TRBJ2-1 .
CATRPWDSNYGYTF TGTGCCACCAGACCTTGGGACAGCAACTATGGCTACACCTTC TRBV15 TRBD1 TRBJ1-2 .
CASSLEDRGFAAFF TGTGCCAGCAGCTTGGAGGACAGGGGGTTTGCAGCTTTCTTT TRBV5-4 TRBD1 TRBJ1-1 once
CASSRDSGMNNEQFF TGTGCTAGCAGCCGAGATAGCGGGATGAACAATGAGCAGTTCTTC TRBV7-7 TRBD2 TRBJ2-1 .
CASRRDRAWETQYF TGTGCCAGCAGAAGAGACAGGGCGTGGGAGACCCAGTACTTC TRBV5-5 TRBD1 TRBJ2-5 .
CASRGTGNEQFF TGTGCCAGCAGGGGGACAGGGAATGAGCAGTTCTTC TRBV6-6 TRBD1 TRBJ2-1 .
CASSPLSQGASYNEQFF TGTGCCAGCTCACCACTCTCGCAGGGGGCTAGCTACAATGAGCAGTTCTTC TRBV18 TRBD1 TRBJ2-1 .
CASKEDSYSGNTIYF TGTGCCAGTAAGGAGGACAGCTACTCTGGAAACACCATATATTTT TRBV19 . TRBJ1-3 .
CASRSNDRTNTGELFF TGTGCCAGTAGATCAAACGACAGAACCAACACCGGGGAGCTGTTTTTT TRBV19 . TRBJ2-2 .
CASSLAGGGTIYF TGTGCCAGCAGCTTAGCGGGAGGTGGCACCATATATTTT TRBV7-9 . TRBJ1-3 .
CATSRDRFSRETQYF TGTGCCACCAGCAGAGACAGGTTCTCAAGGGAGACCCAGTACTTC TRBV15 . TRBJ2-5 .